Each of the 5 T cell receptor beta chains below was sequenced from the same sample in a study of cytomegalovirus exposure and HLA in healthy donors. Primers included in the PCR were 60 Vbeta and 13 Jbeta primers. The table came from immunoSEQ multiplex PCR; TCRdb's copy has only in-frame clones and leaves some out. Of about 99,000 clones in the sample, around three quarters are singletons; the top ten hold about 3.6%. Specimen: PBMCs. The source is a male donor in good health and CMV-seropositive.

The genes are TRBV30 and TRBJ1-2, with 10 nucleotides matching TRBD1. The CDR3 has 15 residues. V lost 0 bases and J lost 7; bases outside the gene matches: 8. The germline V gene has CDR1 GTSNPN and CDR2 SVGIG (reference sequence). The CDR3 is CAWSVLGQGLSGYTF. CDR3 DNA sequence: TGTGCCTGGAGTGTACTGGGACAGGGGTTGTCTGGCTACACCTTC.

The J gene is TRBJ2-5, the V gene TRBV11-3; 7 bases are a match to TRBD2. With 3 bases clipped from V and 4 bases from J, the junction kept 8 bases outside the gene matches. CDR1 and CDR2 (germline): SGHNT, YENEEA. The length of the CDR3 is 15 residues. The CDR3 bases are TGTGCCAGCAGCTTGGGCTTCCGGGGGGTAGAGACCCAGTACTTC. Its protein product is CASSLGFRGVETQYF.

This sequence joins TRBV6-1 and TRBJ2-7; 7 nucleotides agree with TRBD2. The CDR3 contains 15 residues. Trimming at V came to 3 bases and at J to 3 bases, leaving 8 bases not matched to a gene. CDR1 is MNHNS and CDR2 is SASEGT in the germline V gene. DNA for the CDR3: TGTGCCAGCAGTGAGCGGCTAGCGGACCACTACGAGCAGTACTTC. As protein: CASSERLADHYEQYF.

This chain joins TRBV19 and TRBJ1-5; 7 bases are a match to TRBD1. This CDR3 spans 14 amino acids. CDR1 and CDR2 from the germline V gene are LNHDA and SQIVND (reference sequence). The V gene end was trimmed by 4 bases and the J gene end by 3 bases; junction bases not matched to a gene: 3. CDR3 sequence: CASSSTGDNQPQHF. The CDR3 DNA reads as TGTGCCAGTAGTAGCACAGGGGACAATCAGCCCCAGCATTTT.

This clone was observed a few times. The CDR3 protein is CASSIGGQGGFQPQHF. The CDR3 DNA follows: TGTGCCAGTAGTATAGGGGGACAGGGAGGCTTTCAGCCCCAGCATTTT. This chain links TRBV19 with TRBJ1-5; 9 bases map to TRBD1. The germline V gene has CDR1 LNHDA and CDR2 SQIVND (reference sequence). V lost 1 base to trimming and J lost 6 bases; unmatched junction nucleotides: 7. There are 16 residues in the CDR3.